This TCR beta chain stems from a study of OX40 agonist ivuxolimab in advanced cancers. Study background: The study treated patients with ivuxolimab, an agonistic anti-OX40 (CD134) antibody.

Measured with immunoSEQ multiplex PCR; TCRdb has only the in-frame clones, and not every one. Among some 70,000 clones listed, approximately 82% were seen once. Deletions cut 0 bases from V and 7 bases from J, with 13 bases between. The CDR3 has 15 amino acids. In germline, CDR1 is MNHNY, CDR2 SVGAGI (reference sequence). The sequencing used CD4+ or CD8+ T cells sorted from blood, collected in a trial of the OX40 agonist ivuxolimab. The receptor comes from an adult with an advanced solid tumor such as melanoma, head and neck, liver or kidney cancer. The V gene is TRBV6-6, the J gene TRBJ1-5; the D is unclear. Here the CDR3 reads CASSYSILGGQPQHF. The CDR3 bases are TGTGCCAGCAGTTACTCGATATTAGGAGGGCAGCCCCAGCATTTT.